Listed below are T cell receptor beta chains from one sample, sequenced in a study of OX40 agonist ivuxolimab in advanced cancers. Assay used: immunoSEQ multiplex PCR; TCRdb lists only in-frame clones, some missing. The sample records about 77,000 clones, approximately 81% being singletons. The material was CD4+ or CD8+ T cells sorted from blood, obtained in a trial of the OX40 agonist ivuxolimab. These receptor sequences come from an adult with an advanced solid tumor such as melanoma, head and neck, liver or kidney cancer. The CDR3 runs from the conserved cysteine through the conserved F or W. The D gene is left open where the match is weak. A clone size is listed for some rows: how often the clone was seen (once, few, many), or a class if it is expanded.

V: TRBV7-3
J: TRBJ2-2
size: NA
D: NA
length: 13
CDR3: CASNFQGTGELFF
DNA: TGTGCCAGCAACTTCCAGGGGACCGGGGAGCTGTTTTTT

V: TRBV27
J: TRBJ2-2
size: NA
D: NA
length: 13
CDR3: CASSPLEIGELFF
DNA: TGTGCCAGCAGTCCCCTTGAGATCGGGGAGCTGTTTTTT

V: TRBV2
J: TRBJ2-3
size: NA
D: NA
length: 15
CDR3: CASSEGGTRADTQYF
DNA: TGTGCCAGCAGTGAAGGCGGGACGAGAGCAGATACGCAGTATTTT

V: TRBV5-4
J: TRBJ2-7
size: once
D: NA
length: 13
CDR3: CASSFQEHYEQYF
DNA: TGTGCCAGCAGCTTCCAGGAGCACTACGAGCAGTACTTC

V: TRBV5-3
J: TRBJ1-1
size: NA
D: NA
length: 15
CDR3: CARSWRTATDPCDFF
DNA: TGTGCCAGATCATGGAGGACCGCCACCGATCCTTGCGATTTCTTT

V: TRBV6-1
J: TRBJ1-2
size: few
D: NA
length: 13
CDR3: CASSEGISWGYTF
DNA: TGTGCCAGCAGTGAAGGCATCTCCTGGGGCTACACCTTC

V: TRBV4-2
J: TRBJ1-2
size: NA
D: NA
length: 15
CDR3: CASSPKRETNYGYTF
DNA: TGTGCCAGCAGCCCAAAAAGGGAGACTAACTATGGCTACACCTTC

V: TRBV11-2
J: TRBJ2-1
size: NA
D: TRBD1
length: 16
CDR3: CASSLVPTTGGHEQFF
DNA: TGTGCCAGCAGCTTAGTACCCACGACAGGGGGACATGAGCAGTTCTTC

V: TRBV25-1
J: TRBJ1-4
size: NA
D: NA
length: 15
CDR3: CASSDNRVLDEKLFF
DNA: TGTGCCAGCAGTGATAACAGGGTTCTGGATGAAAAACTGTTTTTT

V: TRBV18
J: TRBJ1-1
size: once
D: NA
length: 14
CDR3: CASSPPGRSGRAFF
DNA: TGTGCCAGCTCACCACCGGGGCGGTCAGGTCGAGCTTTCTTT

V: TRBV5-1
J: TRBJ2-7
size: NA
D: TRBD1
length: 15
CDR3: CASSFAGGLSYEQYF
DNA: TGCGCCAGCAGCTTTGCAGGGGGCCTATCCTACGAGCAGTACTTC

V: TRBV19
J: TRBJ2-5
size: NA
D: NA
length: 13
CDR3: CASSIYNQETQYF
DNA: TGTGCCAGTAGTATTTATAACCAAGAGACCCAGTACTTC

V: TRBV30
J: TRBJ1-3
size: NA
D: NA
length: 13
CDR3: CAWGASAGNTIYF
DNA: TGTGCCTGGGGGGCGTCGGCTGGAAACACCATATATTTT

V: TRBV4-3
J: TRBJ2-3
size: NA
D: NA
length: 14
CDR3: CASSQWEGTDTQYF
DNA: TGCGCCAGCAGCCAGTGGGAGGGCACAGATACGCAGTATTTT

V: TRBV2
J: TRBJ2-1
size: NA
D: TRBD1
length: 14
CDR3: CASSDGTAVNEQFF
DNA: TGTGCCAGCAGTGATGGGACAGCAGTCAATGAGCAGTTCTTC

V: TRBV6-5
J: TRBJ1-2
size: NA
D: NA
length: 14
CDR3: CASSTPQGTYGYTF
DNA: TGTGCCAGCAGCACCCCACAGGGTACCTATGGCTACACCTTC

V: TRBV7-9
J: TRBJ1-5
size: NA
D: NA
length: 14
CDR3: CASSLNWGNQPQHF
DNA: TGTGCCAGCAGCTTAAATTGGGGAAATCAGCCCCAGCATTTT

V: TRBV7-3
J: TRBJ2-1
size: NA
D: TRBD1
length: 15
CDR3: CASRQTGSSYNEQFF
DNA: TGTGCCAGCAGGCAGACAGGGAGCTCCTACAATGAGCAGTTCTTC

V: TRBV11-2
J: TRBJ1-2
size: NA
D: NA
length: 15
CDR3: CASSPVGTGLYGYTF
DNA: TGTGCCAGCAGCCCCGTCGGAACAGGCCTCTATGGCTACACCTTC

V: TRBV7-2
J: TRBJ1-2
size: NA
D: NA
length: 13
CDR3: CASSLAGAYGYTF
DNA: TGTGCCAGCAGCTTAGCAGGAGCCTATGGCTACACCTTC

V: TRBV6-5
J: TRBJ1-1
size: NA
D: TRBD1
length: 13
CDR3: CASSRQGARGAFF
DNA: TGTGCCAGCAGTCGACAGGGGGCGCGGGGAGCTTTCTTT

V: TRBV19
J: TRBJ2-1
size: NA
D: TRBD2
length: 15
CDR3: CASSIDLTSGRAQFF
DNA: TGTGCCAGTAGTATAGATCTAACTAGCGGGAGGGCGCAGTTCTTC